The 13 T cell receptor beta chains below were found in one sample sequenced in a study of control samples from healthy donors and cancer patients. Sequencing was performed with immunoSEQ multiplex PCR; in TCRdb, only in-frame clones are kept and a portion is missing. The table shows about 110,000 clones, with just over 90% occurring only once. Sequenced material: blood. The receptors were gathered from a human donor in good health. The donor label of this sample is uncertain.

This clone was seen a few times. The chain links TRBV6-1 to TRBJ1-3; D remains ambiguous. The V end lost 0 bases, the J end lost 2 bases, and 11 bases lay between the germline ends. CDR1 is MNHNS, CDR2 SASEGT, per germline. The CDR3 is 16 residues long. This chain's CDR3 is CASSEAPDHPGNTIYF. The CDR3 DNA reads TGTGCCAGCAGTGAAGCGCCGGACCACCCTGGAAACACCATATATTTT.

For the CDR3, the DNA is TGTGCCAGCTCTCCAAGGACAGGGAGGGAGGAGACCCAGTACTTC. Amino acid sequence: CASSPRTGREETQYF. The V and J genes are TRBV18 and TRBJ2-5; TRBD1 is a possible D gene (8 bases). The CDR3 extends over 15 amino acids. Deletions cut 6 bases from V and 5 bases from J, with 19 bases between. CDR1 is KGHSH, CDR2 LQKENI, per germline.

The genes are TRBV19 and TRBJ1-4; no firm D call. The CDR3 length is 16 residues. Deletions cut 7 bases from V and 0 bases from J, with 15 bases between. Germline-derived CDR1 and CDR2 are LNHDA and SQIVND (reference sequence). CDR3 in amino acids: CASTESSGATNEKLFF. The CDR3 bases are TGTGCCAGTACCGAATCGTCGGGTGCAACTAATGAAAAACTGTTTTTT.

This clone was counted a single time. V gene TRBV7-8 combines with J gene TRBJ2-4; 7 bases are shared with TRBD1. Per germline, CDR1 SGHVS and CDR2 FQNEAQ. V lost 0 bases, J lost 6 bases, and 2 bases stayed unmatched. The CDR3 has 14 residues. The CDR3 loop reads CASSLAHRGNIQYF. The DNA of the CDR3 is TGTGCCAGCAGCTTAGCGCACAGGGGAAACATTCAGTACTTC.

This chain joins TRBV7-7 and TRBJ1-2; TRBD1 might be the D (6 bases). Trimming stripped 5 bases from V and 0 bases from J, with 25 bases between. Germline V gene sequence: CDR1 SSHAT, CDR2 FNYEAQ (reference sequence). This CDR3 is built from 19 residues. CDR3 nucleotide sequence: TGTGCCAGCAGCATAAAAACAGGGACTCAGGGAGTAGCTAACTATGGCTACACCTTC. It yields the protein CASSIKTGTQGVANYGYTF.

V usage is TRBV3-1 (or the pseudogene TRBV3-2) and J usage is TRBJ1-2; possibly TRBD1 for D (5 bases). This CDR3 is built from 15 residues. The ends were cut back, 3 bases at V and 2 bases at J, with 13 bases in the middle. CDR1 LGHDT and CDR2 YNNKEL come from the germline V gene (reference sequence). The CDR3 loop reads CASSQGGNTNYGYTF. CDR3 DNA: TGTGCCAGCAGCCAGGGGGGGAACACCAACTATGGCTACACCTTC.

This chain links TRBV14 with TRBJ2-5; unclear D gene. Deletions cut 1 base from V and 1 base from J, with 7 bases between. Looked up from germline, CDR1 is SGHDN and CDR2 is FVKESK. The CDR3 loop spans 14 amino acids. The CDR3 DNA is TGTGCCAGCAGCCAAGTCACAAGCCAAGAGACCCAGTACTTC. This codes for CASSQVTSQETQYF.

V gene TRBV27 combines with J gene TRBJ1-2; maybe TRBD1 (5 bases). This CDR3 has 14 residues. CDR1 and CDR2 from the germline V gene are MNHEY and SMNVEV (reference sequence). V lost 3 bases and J lost 4, with 12 bases in between. The chain's CDR3 is CASSFTGAVYGYTF. CDR3 nucleotides: TGTGCCAGCAGTTTCACCGGGGCGGTCTATGGCTACACCTTC.

The CDR3 bases are TGTGCCAGCAGTGGAACTAGCGGGGGCGAATCTAGCTCCTACAATGAGCAGTTCTTC. Translating it yields CASSGTSGGESSSYNEQFF. This chain uses TRBV2 with TRBJ2-1; TRBD2 agrees at 11 bases. V shed 4 bases, J shed 0 bases, and the junction held 11 bases outside the gene matches. Per germline, CDR1 SNHLY and CDR2 FYNNEI. The CDR3 has 19 residues.

The chain links TRBV19 to TRBJ1-1; no clear D gene. This CDR3 comprises 14 residues. The ends were cut back, 3 bases at V and 1 base at J, with 9 bases in the middle. Germline loops: CDR1 LNHDA, CDR2 SQIVND (reference sequence). The CDR3 DNA reads as TGTGCCAGTAGTATGCGGTCAGAGAACACTGAAGCTTTCTTT. It is translated as CASSMRSENTEAFF.

The chain joins TRBV7-9 to TRBJ2-7; 7 bases are shared with TRBD2. The CDR3 is 14 residues long. Losses at the gene ends were 5 bases for V and 4 bases for J; bases not matched to a gene: 8. The germline CDR1 and CDR2 sequences are SEHNR and FQNEAQ (reference sequence). CDR3 DNA sequence: TGTGCCAGCAGCCTAGGGACTAACTCTTACGAGCAGTACTTC. This gives the protein CASSLGTNSYEQYF.

This rearrangement joins TRBV7-8 to TRBJ1-2; 10 bases are shared with TRBD1. In germline, CDR1 is SGHVS, CDR2 FQNEAQ. This CDR3 has 15 residues. Unmatched junction bases numbered 8, after V lost 5 bases and J lost 5 bases. The CDR3 region has the DNA TGTGCCAGCAGCCCAGCTGACAGGGGGCGTTATGGCTACACCTTC. This encodes CASSPADRGRYGYTF.

The chain recombines TRBV19 with TRBJ2-3, with 7 positions matching TRBD2. CDR3 size: 16 residues. V lost 5 bases, J lost 1 base, and 9 bases stayed unmatched. CDR1 is LNHDA, CDR2 SQIVND, per germline (reference sequence). CDR3: CASSSPASGGTDTQYF. The CDR3 region has the DNA TGTGCCAGTAGTTCCCCGGCTAGCGGAGGCACAGATACGCAGTATTTT.